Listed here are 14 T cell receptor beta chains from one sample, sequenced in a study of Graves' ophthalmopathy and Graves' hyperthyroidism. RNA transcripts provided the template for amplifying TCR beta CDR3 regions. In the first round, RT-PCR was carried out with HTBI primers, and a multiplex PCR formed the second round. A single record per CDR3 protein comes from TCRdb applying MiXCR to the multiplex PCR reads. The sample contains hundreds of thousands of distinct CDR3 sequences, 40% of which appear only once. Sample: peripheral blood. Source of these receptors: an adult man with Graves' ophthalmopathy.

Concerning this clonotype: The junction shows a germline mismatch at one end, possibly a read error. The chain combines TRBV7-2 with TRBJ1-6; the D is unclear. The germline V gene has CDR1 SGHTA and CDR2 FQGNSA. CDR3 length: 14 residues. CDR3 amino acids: CASIPGPNNSPLHF. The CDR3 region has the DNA TGTGCTAGCATACCCGGCCCCAATAATTCACCCCTCCACTTT.

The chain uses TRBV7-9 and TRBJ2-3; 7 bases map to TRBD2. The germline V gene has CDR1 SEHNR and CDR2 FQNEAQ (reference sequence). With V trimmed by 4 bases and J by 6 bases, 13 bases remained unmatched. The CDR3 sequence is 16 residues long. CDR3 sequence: CASSSTGTGRADTQYF. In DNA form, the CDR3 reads TGTGCCAGCAGCTCAACCGGGACGGGGAGGGCGGATACGCAGTATTTT.

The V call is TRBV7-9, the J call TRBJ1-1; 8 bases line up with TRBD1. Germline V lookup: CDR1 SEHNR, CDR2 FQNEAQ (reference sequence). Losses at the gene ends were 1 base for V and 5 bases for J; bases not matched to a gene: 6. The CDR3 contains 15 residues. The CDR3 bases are TGTGCCAGCAGCTTAGTGTCAGGGGGCAGAACTGAAGCTTTCTTT. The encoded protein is CASSLVSGGRTEAFF.

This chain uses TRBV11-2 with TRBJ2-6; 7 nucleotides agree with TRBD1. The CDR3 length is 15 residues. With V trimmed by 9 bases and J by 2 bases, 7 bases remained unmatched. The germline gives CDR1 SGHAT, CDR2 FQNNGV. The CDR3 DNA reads TGTGCCAGTACTCTAGGGGGCGCTGGGGCCAACGTCCTGACTTTC. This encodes CASTLGGAGANVLTF.

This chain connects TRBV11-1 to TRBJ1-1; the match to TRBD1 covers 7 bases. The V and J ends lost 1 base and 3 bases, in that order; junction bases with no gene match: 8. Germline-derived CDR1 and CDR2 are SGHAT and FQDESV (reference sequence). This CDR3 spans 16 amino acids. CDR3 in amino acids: CASSLVRDREYTEAFF. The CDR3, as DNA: TGTGCCAGCAGCTTAGTTCGAGACAGGGAGTACACTGAAGCTTTCTTT.

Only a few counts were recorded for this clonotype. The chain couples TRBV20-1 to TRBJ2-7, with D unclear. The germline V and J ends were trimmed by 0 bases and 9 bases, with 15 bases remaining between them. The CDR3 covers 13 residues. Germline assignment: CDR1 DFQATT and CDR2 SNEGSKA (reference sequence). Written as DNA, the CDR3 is TGCAGTGCTAGAGAGGGTCCTGCGCTGGGGCAGTACTTC. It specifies CSAREGPALGQYF.

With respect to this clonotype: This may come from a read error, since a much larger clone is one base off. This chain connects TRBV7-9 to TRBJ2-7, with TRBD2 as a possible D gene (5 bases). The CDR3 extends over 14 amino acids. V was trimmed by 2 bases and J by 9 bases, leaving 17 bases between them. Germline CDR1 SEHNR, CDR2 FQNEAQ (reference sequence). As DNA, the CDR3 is TGTGCCAGCAGCTTAATCCCACGGGGAGACGGGCAGTACTTC. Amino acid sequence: CASSLIPRGDGQYF.

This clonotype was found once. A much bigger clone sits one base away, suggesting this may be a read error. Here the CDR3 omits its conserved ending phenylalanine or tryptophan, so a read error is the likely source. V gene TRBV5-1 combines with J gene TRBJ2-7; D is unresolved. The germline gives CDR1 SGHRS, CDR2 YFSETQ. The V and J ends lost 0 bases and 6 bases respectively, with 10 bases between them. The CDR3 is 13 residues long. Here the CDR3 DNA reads TGCGCCAGCAGCTTGGGAAGATCGAGCGAGCAGTACTGC. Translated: CASSLGRSSEQYC.

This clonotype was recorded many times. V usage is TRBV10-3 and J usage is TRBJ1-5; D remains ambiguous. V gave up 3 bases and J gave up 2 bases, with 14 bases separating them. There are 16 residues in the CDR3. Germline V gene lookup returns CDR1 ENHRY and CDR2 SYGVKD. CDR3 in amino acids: CAISDRDRSGNQPQHF. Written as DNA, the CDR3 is TGTGCCATCAGTGACCGTGACCGGTCTGGCAATCAGCCCCAGCATTTT.

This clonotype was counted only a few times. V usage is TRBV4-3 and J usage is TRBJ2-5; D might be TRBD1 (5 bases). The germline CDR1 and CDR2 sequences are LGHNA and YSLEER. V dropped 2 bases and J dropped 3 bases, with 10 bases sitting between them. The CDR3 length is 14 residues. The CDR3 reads CASSQSWGEETQYF. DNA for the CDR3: TGCGCCAGCAGCCAAAGTTGGGGCGAAGAGACCCAGTACTTC.

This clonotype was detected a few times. CDR3 in DNA: TGTGCCAGCAGCTTAGGGTCAGGGAATGGGGCCAACGTCCTGACTTTC. Amino acids: CASSLGSGNGANVLTF. V gene TRBV7-3 combines with J gene TRBJ2-6; perhaps TRBD1 as D (5 bases). The V end lost 2 bases, the J end lost 3 bases, and 11 bases lay between the germline ends. The CDR3 is 16 amino acids. The germline V gene encodes CDR1 SGHTA and CDR2 FQGTGA.

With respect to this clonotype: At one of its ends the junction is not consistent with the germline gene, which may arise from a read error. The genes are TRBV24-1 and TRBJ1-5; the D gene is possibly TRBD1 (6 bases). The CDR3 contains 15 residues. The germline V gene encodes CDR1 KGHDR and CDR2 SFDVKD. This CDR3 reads CASSARRTVNQPQHF. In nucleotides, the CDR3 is TGTGCCAGCAGTGCCCGCCGGACAGTAAATCAGCCCCAGCATTTT.

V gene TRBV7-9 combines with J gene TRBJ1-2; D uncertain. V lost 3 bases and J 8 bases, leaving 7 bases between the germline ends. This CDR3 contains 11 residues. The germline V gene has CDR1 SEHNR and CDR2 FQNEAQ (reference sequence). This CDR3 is CASSLEWGYTF. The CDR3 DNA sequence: TGTGCCAGCAGCTTGGAGTGGGGCTACACCTTC.

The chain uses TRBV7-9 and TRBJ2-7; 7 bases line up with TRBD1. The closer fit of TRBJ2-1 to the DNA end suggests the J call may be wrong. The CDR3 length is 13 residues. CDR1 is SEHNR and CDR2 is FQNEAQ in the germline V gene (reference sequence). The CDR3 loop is CASSLTGVDEQFF. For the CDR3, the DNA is TGTGCCAGCAGCTTAACAGGGGTTGATGAGCAGTTCTTC.